This is a list of T cell receptor beta chains from one sample in a study of CD8 T cells in ankylosing spondylitis. Using its own MiXCR run on the 5' RACE reads, TCRdb lists one record per CDR3 protein. The sample contains about 330,000 distinct CDR3 sequences, 7% to 9% of which appear only once. Sequencing was carried out using blood, either unsorted or a sorted T cell fraction (not recorded which). The receptors shown here come from a male donor with ankylosing spondylitis. CDR3s include the opening cysteine and the closing phenylalanine or tryptophan. The D gene is left open where the match is weak. Not all rows give a size; the values are once, few, many and, for expanded clones, a class.

d_gene: -
v_gene: TRBV30
j_gene: TRBJ2-4
abundance: many
CDR3nt: TGTGCCTGGAGTGTTGGGGGAAACATTCAGTACTTC
CDR3aa: CAWSVGGNIQYF

d_gene: -
v_gene: TRBV4-1
j_gene: TRBJ2-7
abundance: -
CDR3nt: TGCGCCAGCAGCCCCCGACCAGAGCGGGTCCCCTACGAGCAGTACTTC
CDR3aa: CASSPRPERVPYEQYF

d_gene: -
v_gene: TRBV20-1
j_gene: TRBJ2-3
abundance: -
CDR3nt: TGCAGTGCTAGTGTACTCCCGGGCACAGATACGCAGTATTTT
CDR3aa: CSASVLPGTDTQYF

d_gene: -
v_gene: TRBV4-1
j_gene: TRBJ2-3
abundance: -
CDR3nt: TGCGCCAGCAGCCAAGAGCGGGACACAGATACGCAGTATTTT
CDR3aa: CASSQERDTDTQYF

d_gene: TRBD2
v_gene: TRBV6-2/TRBV6-3
j_gene: TRBJ2-1
abundance: few
CDR3nt: TGTGCCAGCAGCAGTTACCTAACCCGGGGGGTGTCCTACAATGAGCAGTTCTTC
CDR3aa: CASSSYLTRGVSYNEQFF

d_gene: -
v_gene: TRBV7-8
j_gene: TRBJ1-2
abundance: few
CDR3nt: TGTGCCAGCAGCCCCAGGGGAGAGGGCTATGGCTACACCTTC
CDR3aa: CASSPRGEGYGYTF

d_gene: -
v_gene: TRBV5-1
j_gene: TRBJ1-4
abundance: many
CDR3nt: TGCGCCAGCAGCCCCGGGGACCGAACTAATGAAAAACTGTTTTTT
CDR3aa: CASSPGDRTNEKLFF

d_gene: TRBD1
v_gene: TRBV29-1
j_gene: TRBJ2-3
abundance: few
CDR3nt: TGCAGCGTGGGTCAAGAAGGGGGCGCAGATACGCAGTATTTT
CDR3aa: CSVGQEGGADTQYF

d_gene: TRBD1
v_gene: TRBV29-1
j_gene: TRBJ1-4
abundance: few
CDR3nt: TGCAGCGTTGAAGAGCGGGACAGGGGTGAAAAACTGTTTTTT
CDR3aa: CSVEERDRGEKLFF

d_gene: -
v_gene: TRBV7-2
j_gene: TRBJ2-7
abundance: few
CDR3nt: TGTGCCAGCAGCTTTAGGTTATACGAGCAGTACTTC
CDR3aa: CASSFRLYEQYF

d_gene: -
v_gene: TRBV15
j_gene: TRBJ1-1
abundance: few
CDR3nt: TGTGCCACCAGCAGGGAGACAGGAATGAACACTGAAGCTTTCTTT
CDR3aa: CATSRETGMNTEAFF

d_gene: TRBD1
v_gene: TRBV29-1
j_gene: TRBJ2-7
abundance: few
CDR3nt: TGCAGCGGTTCGACAGGGGGCTTATACGAGCAGTACTTC
CDR3aa: CSGSTGGLYEQYF

d_gene: TRBD1
v_gene: TRBV27
j_gene: TRBJ2-7
abundance: few
CDR3nt: TGTGCCAGCAGTTTAAGGGGACAGTCCTACGAGCAGTACTTC
CDR3aa: CASSLRGQSYEQYF

d_gene: -
v_gene: TRBV5-1
j_gene: TRBJ2-1
abundance: few
CDR3nt: TGCGCCAGCACCCGGGACCCCAACGCGGCTCCCCCTCCGTTCTTC
CDR3aa: CASTRDPNAAPPPFF

d_gene: -
v_gene: TRBV20-1
j_gene: TRBJ2-1
abundance: -
CDR3nt: TGCAGTGCTAGTAGTGGCGGGGAACCCAATGAGCAGTTCTTC
CDR3aa: CSASSGGEPNEQFF

d_gene: -
v_gene: TRBV6-1
j_gene: TRBJ2-7
abundance: many
CDR3nt: TGTGCCAGCAGTAGTACGCTTAGGGGATCACAGTACTTC
CDR3aa: CASSSTLRGSQYF

d_gene: -
v_gene: TRBV5-1
j_gene: TRBJ2-4
abundance: many
CDR3nt: TGCGCCAGCAGCTCTGTGGCGGACGGGGAGGACATTCAGTACTTC
CDR3aa: CASSSVADGEDIQYF

d_gene: -
v_gene: TRBV20-1
j_gene: TRBJ2-1
abundance: few
CDR3nt: TGCAGTGCTAGAGAAGACAGCCATGAGCAGTTCTTC
CDR3aa: CSAREDSHEQFF

d_gene: TRBD1
v_gene: TRBV28
j_gene: TRBJ1-1
abundance: few
CDR3nt: TGTGCCAGTCATCCGGGACAGGGGGCCAAGTGGAACACTGAAGCTTTCTTT
CDR3aa: CASHPGQGAKWNTEAFF

d_gene: -
v_gene: TRBV2
j_gene: TRBJ1-6
abundance: few
CDR3nt: TGTGCCAGCAACAGGGACTATAATTCACCCCTCCACTTT
CDR3aa: CASNRDYNSPLHF

d_gene: TRBD2
v_gene: TRBV2
j_gene: TRBJ2-1
abundance: -
CDR3nt: TGTGCCAGCAGTTCGAAGTCTAGCGGGAGGTTCGATGAGCAGTTCTTC
CDR3aa: CASSSKSSGRFDEQFF

d_gene: TRBD2
v_gene: TRBV11-1
j_gene: TRBJ2-1
abundance: -
CDR3nt: TGTGCCAGCAGCTCCCCGGGAGGCTACTATGAGCAGTTCTTC
CDR3aa: CASSSPGGYYEQFF

d_gene: -
v_gene: TRBV18
j_gene: TRBJ1-5
abundance: -
CDR3nt: TGTGCCAGCTCACCTCAGTCTCACCTCAATCAGCCCCAGCATTTT
CDR3aa: CASSPQSHLNQPQHF

d_gene: TRBD1
v_gene: TRBV7-9
j_gene: TRBJ1-2
abundance: few
CDR3nt: TGTGCCAGCAGCTTAGTACGGACAGGGGGCCGCTATGGCTACACCTTC
CDR3aa: CASSLVRTGGRYGYTF

d_gene: TRBD2
v_gene: TRBV27
j_gene: TRBJ2-1
abundance: -
CDR3nt: TGTGCCAGCAGGGGGGCTAGCGGGGGGGATGAGCAGTTCTTC
CDR3aa: CASRGASGGDEQFF

d_gene: -
v_gene: TRBV4-1
j_gene: TRBJ1-5
abundance: -
CDR3nt: TGCGCCAGCAGCCACCCGGGCAGGGGCAACAATCAGCCCCAGCATTTT
CDR3aa: CASSHPGRGNNQPQHF

d_gene: -
v_gene: TRBV6-5
j_gene: TRBJ1-4
abundance: -
CDR3nt: TGTGCCAGCAGTTACTCCAGGAGTGTTGGTGAAAAACTGTTTTTT
CDR3aa: CASSYSRSVGEKLFF

d_gene: -
v_gene: TRBV28
j_gene: TRBJ2-7
abundance: few
CDR3nt: TGTGCCAGCAGAGGGACATTCGACTCCCTCGAGCAGTACTTC
CDR3aa: CASRGTFDSLEQYF

d_gene: TRBD2
v_gene: TRBV4-3
j_gene: TRBJ2-3
abundance: many
CDR3nt: TGCGCCAGCAGCCGGCGGAGCGGGAGTCCATCAGATACGCAGTATTTT
CDR3aa: CASSRRSGSPSDTQYF

d_gene: TRBD2
v_gene: TRBV5-1
j_gene: TRBJ2-2
abundance: -
CDR3nt: TGCGCCAGCAGCACGACTAGCGGGAGTTGGGAGCTGTTTTTT
CDR3aa: CASSTTSGSWELFF

d_gene: TRBD2
v_gene: TRBV7-2
j_gene: TRBJ2-2
abundance: -
CDR3nt: TGTGCCAGCAGCCGCTTTAGTCGGCTAGCGGGCACCGGGGAGCTGTTTTTT
CDR3aa: CASSRFSRLAGTGELFF

d_gene: -
v_gene: TRBV2
j_gene: TRBJ2-4
abundance: few
CDR3nt: TGTGCCAACATCGGGACACCGAATCTAGCCAAAAACATTCAGTACTTC
CDR3aa: CANIGTPNLAKNIQYF

d_gene: TRBD1
v_gene: TRBV20-1
j_gene: TRBJ2-1
abundance: few
CDR3nt: TGCAGTGCTCCCAGGACAGGGGTGAGAGAGCAGTTCTTC
CDR3aa: CSAPRTGVREQFF

d_gene: TRBD1
v_gene: TRBV25-1
j_gene: TRBJ2-1
abundance: few
CDR3nt: TGTGCCAGCAGGAGGACAGGAAAAAATGAGCAGTTCTTC
CDR3aa: CASRRTGKNEQFF

d_gene: TRBD2
v_gene: TRBV6-2/TRBV6-3
j_gene: TRBJ2-1
abundance: -
CDR3nt: TGTGCCAGCAGTTACGCCGATTGGGAGTCGACTAGCGGGCTGAACAATGAGCAGTTCTTC
CDR3aa: CASSYADWESTSGLNNEQFF

d_gene: TRBD2
v_gene: TRBV5-1
j_gene: TRBJ2-3
abundance: -
CDR3nt: TGCGCCAGCAGCTTCCTACGACGGGAGGAAGATACGCAGTATTTT
CDR3aa: CASSFLRREEDTQYF

d_gene: TRBD1
v_gene: TRBV7-2
j_gene: TRBJ1-3
abundance: few
CDR3nt: TGTGCCAGCAGCTCCCGCCCCGGACAGGGCACTGGAAACACCATATATTTT
CDR3aa: CASSSRPGQGTGNTIYF

d_gene: TRBD1
v_gene: TRBV5-1
j_gene: TRBJ1-5
abundance: few
CDR3nt: TGCGCCAGCAGCTGGTGGACAGGGCCAGGTCAGCCCCAGCATTTT
CDR3aa: CASSWWTGPGQPQHF

d_gene: -
v_gene: TRBV9
j_gene: TRBJ2-2
abundance: many
CDR3nt: TGTGCCAGCAGCCCGGACAAAAACACCGGGGAGCTGTTTTTT
CDR3aa: CASSPDKNTGELFF

d_gene: -
v_gene: TRBV20-1
j_gene: TRBJ2-7
abundance: few
CDR3nt: TGCAGTGCTAGAGATGGAGGAACGGGGTCCTACGAGCAGTACTTC
CDR3aa: CSARDGGTGSYEQYF

d_gene: -
v_gene: TRBV5-1
j_gene: TRBJ2-3
abundance: many
CDR3nt: TGCGCCAGCAGTCGGAGCGACAGACAAGCCACAGATACGCAGTATTTT
CDR3aa: CASSRSDRQATDTQYF

d_gene: TRBD2
v_gene: TRBV4-1
j_gene: TRBJ2-3
abundance: -
CDR3nt: TGCGCCAGCAGCCAAGATTCAGCGGGAGACGGAACAGATACGCAGTATTTT
CDR3aa: CASSQDSAGDGTDTQYF

d_gene: -
v_gene: TRBV27
j_gene: TRBJ2-6
abundance: few
CDR3nt: TGTGCCAGCAAGGGGGTCGGGGCCAACGTCCTGACTTTC
CDR3aa: CASKGVGANVLTF

d_gene: -
v_gene: TRBV29-1
j_gene: TRBJ2-7
abundance: -
CDR3nt: TGCAGCGTTGCCGGGGGTCGCTACGAGCAGTACTTC
CDR3aa: CSVAGGRYEQYF

d_gene: TRBD1
v_gene: TRBV7-9
j_gene: TRBJ2-7
abundance: many
CDR3nt: TGTGCCAGCAGCCAAAGACAGGGCTACGAGCAGTACTTC
CDR3aa: CASSQRQGYEQYF

d_gene: TRBD2
v_gene: TRBV27
j_gene: TRBJ2-3
abundance: few
CDR3nt: TGTGCCAGCAGTTTTGCGGGAGATACAGATACGCAGTATTTT
CDR3aa: CASSFAGDTDTQYF

d_gene: -
v_gene: TRBV4-3
j_gene: TRBJ2-7
abundance: few
CDR3nt: TGCGCCAGCAGCCAAGATCCGGCCTTCCCCTACGAGCAGTACTTC
CDR3aa: CASSQDPAFPYEQYF

d_gene: -
v_gene: TRBV11-2
j_gene: TRBJ2-7
abundance: few
CDR3nt: TGTGCCAGCAGCCCAATGGCTAGGCCGAGCGAGGAGCAGTACTTC
CDR3aa: CASSPMARPSEEQYF

d_gene: TRBD2
v_gene: TRBV2
j_gene: TRBJ2-2
abundance: few
CDR3nt: TGTGCCAGCATTGCGGGACTAGCGGGAACCGGGGAGCTGTTTTTT
CDR3aa: CASIAGLAGTGELFF

d_gene: -
v_gene: TRBV7-3
j_gene: TRBJ2-5
abundance: -
CDR3nt: TGTGCCAGCAGCTTAAATCCCGGAGAGACCCAGTACTTC
CDR3aa: CASSLNPGETQYF

d_gene: TRBD1
v_gene: TRBV20-1
j_gene: TRBJ1-3
abundance: -
CDR3nt: TGCAGTGCTGTACTCCGGGACAGGGGGATAACAAACACCATATATTTT
CDR3aa: CSAVLRDRGITNTIYF

d_gene: TRBD2
v_gene: TRBV7-2
j_gene: TRBJ2-7
abundance: few
CDR3nt: TGTGCCAGCAGCTTGGTAGCGGGAGGCGCATCCTACGAGCAGTACTTC
CDR3aa: CASSLVAGGASYEQYF

d_gene: -
v_gene: TRBV6-2/TRBV6-3
j_gene: TRBJ2-7
abundance: -
CDR3nt: TGTGCCAGCAGCCCTGAGCTCTACGAGCAGTACTTC
CDR3aa: CASSPELYEQYF